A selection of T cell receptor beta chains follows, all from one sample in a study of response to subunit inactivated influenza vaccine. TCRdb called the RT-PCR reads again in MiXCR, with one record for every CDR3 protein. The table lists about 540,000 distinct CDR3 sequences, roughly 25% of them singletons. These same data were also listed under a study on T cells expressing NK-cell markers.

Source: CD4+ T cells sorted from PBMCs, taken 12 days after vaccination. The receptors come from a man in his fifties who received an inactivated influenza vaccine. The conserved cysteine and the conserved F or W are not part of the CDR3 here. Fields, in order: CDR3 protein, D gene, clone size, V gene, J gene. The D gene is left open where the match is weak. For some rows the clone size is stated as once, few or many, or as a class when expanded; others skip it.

ASSLVADMYNEQF	NA	NA	TRBV5-1	TRBJ2-1
AISVQENTEAF	NA	few	TRBV10-3	TRBJ1-1
ASSRGLAGENLGYEQY	TRBD2	NA	TRBV13	TRBJ2-7
ATSEGPGYNEQF	NA	many	TRBV24-1	TRBJ2-1
ATSQTGQYEQY	NA	NA	TRBV5-1	TRBJ2-7
ASSPSRSSPPF	NA	NA	TRBV6-1	TRBJ2-1
ASSRGTGYTGELF	NA	few	TRBV14	TRBJ2-2
ASSPLRGRSTDTQY	NA	NA	TRBV18	TRBJ2-3
ASSQDRGTPLF	NA	many	TRBV4-1	TRBJ2-1
AWTWANTGELF	NA	NA	TRBV30	TRBJ2-2
ASSKELTSRTQY	NA	once	TRBV19	TRBJ2-3
ASSLAGFGTEAF	NA	NA	TRBV5-1	TRBJ1-1
SASRVGSYNEQF	NA	NA	TRBV20-1	TRBJ2-1
ASSLQPGQGADEQF	TRBD1	NA	TRBV4-3	TRBJ2-1
ASTPGQGIYGYT	TRBD1	NA	TRBV5-6	TRBJ1-2
ASSSTRDRASPLH	TRBD1	NA	TRBV28	TRBJ1-6
ASSLDHIRVQETQY	NA	many	TRBV7-9	TRBJ2-5
ASSSRRGRAGSPLH	NA	NA	TRBV7-2	TRBJ1-6
ASSLVRVSSYNEQF	NA	NA	TRBV5-1	TRBJ2-1
ASSESGASTEQF	NA	NA	TRBV10-1	TRBJ2-1
ASSPLAMRESEQF	TRBD2	few	TRBV5-5	TRBJ2-1
ASSEVFFSQPQH	NA	NA	TRBV2	TRBJ1-5
ASSRGTPPSYEQY	NA	NA	TRBV28	TRBJ2-7
ASSRETGSTDTQY	NA	few	TRBV5-1	TRBJ2-3
ASSSGLAGYQETQY	TRBD2	NA	TRBV7-3	TRBJ2-5
ASSQGQVGSTDTQY	TRBD1	NA	TRBV5-1	TRBJ2-3
ASSQDGRTRHNEQF	TRBD2	few	TRBV4-2	TRBJ2-1
ASRRGQGLTGANVLT	TRBD1	NA	TRBV6-1	TRBJ2-6
ASTSSLGRSQPQH	NA	NA	TRBV19	TRBJ1-5
ASSDTYTQY	NA	few	TRBV6-1	TRBJ2-3
ASSYSNGVTYEQY	NA	few	TRBV6-2/TRBV6-3	TRBJ2-7
ASSPDPGLVTGYEQY	NA	NA	TRBV18	TRBJ2-7
SAPFAGGFGLEQF	TRBD2	few	TRBV20-1	TRBJ2-1
ASTPATGTDTQY	NA	few	TRBV12-3/TRBV12-4	TRBJ2-3
ASSYGPGSDGYT	NA	few	TRBV7-3	TRBJ1-2
ASSPSGPYEQY	NA	NA	TRBV18	TRBJ2-7
ASSEYGRGLAEQETQY	TRBD2	few	TRBV25-1	TRBJ2-5
ATSRDSGEQF	NA	NA	TRBV15	TRBJ2-1
ASSNRGRTEAF	TRBD1	NA	TRBV12-3/TRBV12-4	TRBJ1-1